This TCR beta chain was recovered during a study of T cells in Graves' hyperthyroidism and ophthalmopathy. In germline, CDR1 is SGHRS, CDR2 YFSETQ. The CDR3 contains 17 residues. V was clipped by 1 base and J by 0 bases; unmatched bases: 7. TCR beta CDR3 region amplification was performed from RNA transcripts. The HTBI primer set served for first-round RT-PCR of the TCR CDR3. MiXCR, applied by TCRdb to the multiplex PCR reads, yields one record per CDR3 protein. The table has about 690,000 distinct CDR3 sequences, approximately 15% seen once. Study results and limitations: The model made its ophthalmopathy prediction, and onset followed a median approximately six months later.

As concerns this clonotype: What it binds is not known.

Sequencing was performed on blood. The rearrangement links TRBV5-1 to TRBJ2-1, with 7 bases lining up with TRBD2. This sequence originates from a man in his fifties with Graves' hyperthyroidism. The CDR3 coding sequence is TGCGCCAGCAGCTTGCCTCCCGGGGGGAGCTCCTACAATGAGCAGTTCTTC. Translated, it gives CASSLPPGGSSYNEQFF.